These 21 T cell receptor beta chains were all obtained from the same sample, sequenced in a study of Graves' ophthalmopathy and Graves' hyperthyroidism (dated by TCRdb to the late 2010s). TCRdb records Illumina HiSeq 2000 as the sequencer. For repertoire sequencing, the TCR beta CDR3 regions were amplified from RNA transcripts. A first-round RT-PCR used HTBI primers with the Qiagen OneStep RT-PCR kit, followed by a second-round multiplex PCR, size selection and purification. TCRdb reworked the public reads: Q25 trimming with fastp, MiXCR clone assembly, productive beta chains retained. All rows with the same CDR3 protein become a single entry with the most common DNA and genes. This sample comprises 170,000 or so distinct CDR3 sequences, about 40% of them detected only once. The ten largest clones take up about 6% of the sample. The sequenced material came from peripheral blood. The source is a woman aged 40 to 50 with Graves' ophthalmopathy. Donor details come from another sample of the same person, matched by shared clones.

The sample holds a few counts of this clonotype. The chain couples TRBV9 to TRBJ1-5, with D possibly being TRBD1 (6 bases). CDR3 length: 15 residues. Germline CDR1 SGDLS, CDR2 YYNGEE. V shed 2 bases and J shed 6 bases, with 15 bases lying between them. CDR3 coding DNA: TGTGCCAGCAGCGTGGGACACGACCCCGGTCAGCCCCAGCATTTT. As protein: CASSVGHDPGQPQHF. Combining the CDR3 with reference TRBV9 and TRBJ1-5 gives the whole variable domain DSGVTQTPKHLITATGQRVTLRCSPRSGDLSVYWYQQSLDQGLQFLIQYYNGEERAKGNILERFSAQQFPDLHSELNLSSLELGDSALYFCASSVGHDPGQPQHFGDGTRLSIL.

In this sample, this clonotype turned up many times. V gene TRBV28 combines with J gene TRBJ2-7, with unresolved D. In germline, CDR1 is MDHEN, CDR2 SYDVKM. V shed 5 bases and J shed 3 bases, with 11 bases lying between them. This CDR3 is 13 amino acids long. The CDR3 region is CASSARTDYEQYF. The CDR3 nucleotides read TGTGCCAGCAGTGCTCGGACCGACTACGAGCAGTACTTC.

The chain has TRBV20-1 and TRBJ2-7; the D is unclear. Trimming removed 4 bases from V and 6 bases from J, with 7 bases in between. CDR1 and CDR2 (germline): DFQATT, SNEGSKA (reference sequence). The CDR3 runs 10 residues. The CDR3 here is CSAIGGEQYF. As DNA, the CDR3 is TGCAGTGCTATAGGCGGCGAGCAGTACTTC.

This clonotype has only one observation. The J gene is TRBJ1-1, the V gene TRBV28; D unclear. The ends were cut back, 10 bases at V and 2 bases at J, with 14 bases in the middle. Germline CDR1 MDHEN, CDR2 SYDVKM. The CDR3 runs 13 residues. CDR3 loop: CATSLQINTEAFF. For the CDR3, the DNA is TGTGCCACAAGCCTACAGATTAACACTGAAGCTTTCTTT. Based on the CDR3 plus reference TRBV28 and TRBJ1-1, the full variable domain is DVKVTQSSRYLVKRTGEKVFLECVQDMDHENMFWYRQDPGLGLRLIYFSYDVKMKEKGDIPEGYSVSREKKERFSLILESASTNQTSMYLCATSLQINTEAFFGQGTRLTVV.

The V call is TRBV6-1, the J call TRBJ2-7, with TRBD1 matching 8 bases. Germline V lookup: CDR1 MNHNS, CDR2 SASEGT. The ends lost 6 bases at V and 5 bases at J; junction bases unmatched: 0. The CDR3 has 11 amino acids. DNA for the CDR3: TGTGCCAGCAGGACAGGGGACGAGCAGTACTTC. It translates to CASRTGDEQYF.

This clonotype is labeled medium-sized. The genes are TRBV27 and TRBJ1-1; D ambiguous. The CDR3 has 12 amino acids. The germline gives CDR1 MNHEY, CDR2 SMNVEV (reference sequence). V lost 2 bases to trimming and J lost 8 bases, with 9 bases between them. CDR3 nucleotide sequence: TGTGCCAGCAGTTTAATGGGCAGAGAAGCTTTCTTT. Encoded protein: CASSLMGREAFF.

The chain is built from TRBV6-1 and TRBJ1-2; D is unresolved. V shed 6 bases and J shed 6 bases, with 14 bases lying between them. The CDR3 spans 13 residues. Germline CDR1 reads MNHNS; CDR2 reads SASEGT. CDR3 in amino acids: CASSLDRGNGYTF. In DNA form, the CDR3 reads TGTGCCAGCAGCTTGGACCGCGGCAATGGCTACACCTTC.

This clonotype was found many times. The chain recombines TRBV18 with TRBJ2-7; tentative D call: TRBD1 (6 bases). Germline loops: CDR1 KGHSH, CDR2 LQKENI. V lost 6 bases and J 4 bases, leaving 16 bases between the germline ends. This CDR3 contains 14 residues. CDR3 coding DNA: TGTGCCAGCTCTCAACAGGGAAGGAATTACGAGCAGTACTTC. It codes for CASSQQGRNYEQYF.

This chain links TRBV6-1 with TRBJ1-2; no firm D call. The CDR3 is 14 amino acids. Germline V gives CDR1 MNHNS, CDR2 SASEGT. Deletions cut 7 bases from V and 6 bases from J, with 18 bases between. This chain's CDR3 is CASTNPQVYDGYTF. The CDR3 DNA reads as TGTGCCAGCACTAACCCCCAGGTTTACGATGGCTACACCTTC.

This clonotype was seen repeatedly, ten times or more. The CDR3 DNA reads as TGTGCCAGCAGGCGGGACAGACTCGACGAGCAGTACTTC. Protein sequence: CASRRDRLDEQYF. The rearrangement uses TRBV6-2 or TRBV6-3 and TRBJ2-7; D may be TRBD1 (7 bases). V lost 6 bases and J 5 bases, leaving 14 bases between the germline ends. The CDR3 loop spans 13 amino acids. Germline V gene data show CDR1 as MNHEY and CDR2 as SVGEGT.

This clonotype showed up many times. The chain joins TRBV6-4 to TRBJ2-2; 7 nucleotides line up with TRBD1. Germline V gene sequence: CDR1 MRHNA, CDR2 SNTAGT. This CDR3 comprises 15 residues. The V segment lost 3 bases and the J segment 0 bases; nucleotides outside the gene matches: 1. The CDR3 coding sequence is TGTGCCAGCAGTGAAGGGACAGCGAACACCGGGGAGCTGTTTTTT. This gives the protein CASSEGTANTGELFF.

This clonotype was seen at least ten times. V and J are TRBV6-5 and TRBJ1-5; D possibly corresponds to TRBD1 (5 bases). With 0 bases removed from V and 5 bases from J, the gap between germline ends came to 8 bases. Germline V CDR1 and CDR2: MNHEY, SVGAGI. The CDR3 is 14 amino acids. The CDR3 bases are TGTGCCAGCAGTTACTCATCGGGGGATCAGCCCCAGCATTTT. Protein: CASSYSSGDQPQHF.

Comments on this clonotype: The junction and the germline gene differ at one end; a read error may be behind it. The chain uses TRBV7-2 and TRBJ2-7; tentatively, D is TRBD2 (5 bases). CDR1 is SGHTA and CDR2 is FQGNSA in the germline V gene. This CDR3 has 13 amino acids. The CDR3 protein is CASSPTAGYGQYF. CDR3 DNA sequence: TGTGCCAGCAGCCCGACTGCGGGTTACGGGCAGTACTTC. Filled out from reference TRBV7-2 and TRBJ2-7, the complete variable domain reads GAGVSQSPSNKVTEKGKDVELRCDPISGHTALYWYRQSLGQGLEFLIYFQGNSAPDKSGLPSDRFSAERTGGSVSTLTIQRTQQEDSAVYLCASSPTAGYGQYFGPGTRLTVT.

This sequence joins TRBV6-1 and TRBJ1-1; D ambiguous. This CDR3 spans 15 amino acids. The ends were cut back, 6 bases at V and 1 base at J, with 15 bases in the middle. Germline V CDR1 and CDR2: MNHNS, SASEGT. CDR3 sequence: CASSIRPPRNTEAFF. DNA for the CDR3: TGTGCCAGCAGCATCCGACCCCCGAGGAACACTGAAGCTTTCTTT.

In its sample, this clonotype was seen many times. The chain links TRBV7-2 to TRBJ1-2; D unclear. Trimming pared 5 bases from V and 8 bases from J, leaving 15 bases between. The CDR3 has 13 residues. Germline CDR1 reads SGHTA; CDR2 reads FQGNSA. CDR3 coding DNA: TGTGCCAGCAGCACCGGGGATGGAAAGGGCTACACCTTC. This sequence encodes CASSTGDGKGYTF.

The chain recombines TRBV2 with TRBJ1-2; TRBD1 agrees at 7 bases. Germline CDR1 SNHLY, CDR2 FYNNEI. The CDR3 totals 14 residues. Trimming cost V 8 bases and J 3 bases; bases outside gene matches: 9. This CDR3 is CASEPGQTYYGYTF. CDR3 bases: TGTGCCAGCGAGCCGGGACAGACTTACTATGGCTACACCTTC.

This clonotype was seen repeatedly, ten times or more. The genes are TRBV6-5 and TRBJ1-3; D remains unclear. This CDR3 has 15 residues. The V end was cut by 7 bases, the J end by 0 bases, with 13 bases between. The V gene's germline CDR1 is MNHEY and CDR2 SVGAGI. CDR3 in DNA: TGTGCCAGCAAGAGTGCCCGCGACTCTGGAAACACCATATATTTT. Amino acids: CASKSARDSGNTIYF.

This clonotype was seen at least ten times. This chain joins TRBV6-5 and TRBJ1-1, with D perhaps matching TRBD1 (5 bases). Trimming took 6 bases from V and 5 from J, leaving 13 bases between them. The CDR3 extends over 13 amino acids. The germline CDR1 and CDR2 sequences are MNHEY and SVGAGI. CDR3 DNA sequence: TGTGCCAGCAGAAAGCAGGGAGGGACTGAAGCTTTCTTT. Encoded protein: CASRKQGGTEAFF.

The chain couples TRBV7-2 to TRBJ2-7; perhaps TRBD2 as D (6 bases). The ends were cut back, 1 base at V and 3 bases at J, with 13 bases in the middle. CDR3 length: 15 amino acids. The germline V gene encodes CDR1 SGHTA and CDR2 FQGNSA. CDR3 bases: TGTGCCAGCAGCTTAGGGCAACCCGGGAGCTACGAGCAGTACTTC. Translating gives CASSLGQPGSYEQYF.

This clonotype was detected many times. The chain employs TRBV20-1 and TRBJ2-7; TRBD2 matches at 7 bases. V shed 5 bases, J shed 0 bases, and the junction held 10 bases outside the gene matches. The CDR3 is made up of 15 amino acids. CDR1 is DFQATT, CDR2 SNEGSKA, per germline (reference sequence). In DNA form, the CDR3 reads TGCAGTGCTCCTCGCGGGAGAGCCGCCTCCTACGAGCAGTACTTC. It encodes CSAPRGRAASYEQYF.

J is TRBJ1-2 and V is TRBV15, with no clear D. V lost 6 bases, J lost 6 bases, and 14 bases lay in between. CDR3 size: 13 residues. Germline CDR1 LNHNV, CDR2 YYDKDF (reference sequence). In DNA form, the CDR3 reads TGTGCCACCAGTATGACCCGGTCTGATGGCTACACCTTC. It encodes CATSMTRSDGYTF.